This TCR beta chain derives from a study of shared clonotypes between healthy human individuals. Profiling relied on immunoSEQ multiplex PCR, and the TCRdb table lists in-frame clones only, not all of them. The sample lists 2 million or so clones, roughly 94% occurring once. The table lists this clone with a count of one. The CDR3 extends over 14 amino acids. V lost 9 bases, J lost 0 bases, and 15 bases lay in between. Germline V gene lookup returns CDR1 MRHNA and CDR2 SNTAGT. The TCR comes from a man between 18 and 29 years old in good health. The gene calls are TRBV6-4 and TRBJ2-7, with D possibly matching TRBD2 (5 bases). The sample comprised naive CD4+ T cells sorted from blood. Subset in this sample: CD45RA+ positively selected. The CDR3 loop reads CARPRRRHSYEQYF. The CDR3 nucleotides are TGTGCCAGACCCCGGAGGCGCCACTCCTACGAGCAGTACTTC.